Sequencing of this T cell receptor (beta chain) was carried out in a study of breast tumors, draining lymph nodes, adjacent tissues. With respect to this clonotype: Its antigen is currently unknown. One junction end does not reproduce the germline sequence, and a read error may be involved.

Breast cancer patients provided tissue from their axillary draining lymph nodes. TCRdb re-called the multiplex PCR reads with MiXCR, one entry per CDR3 protein. This table holds around 140,000 distinct CDR3 sequences, about 30% found once. The study's findings and limits: Data fit most tumor T cells coming from lymph node, expanding in tumor. Tumors had less TCR diversity than lymph nodes, more than nontumor tissue.

There are 16 residues in the CDR3. Germline CDR1 SGHVT, CDR2 SQSDAQ. The gene calls are TRBV7-4 and TRBJ1-2; TRBD1 matches at 7 bases. This TCR derives from a female donor with breast cancer. Some clones in this sample may be carry-over from other donors' samples. Source material: axillary lymph node tissue. This CDR3 is CASSLGGTEGNYGHTF. For the CDR3, the DNA is TGTGCCAGCAGCTTAGGGGGGACAGAGGGGAACTATGGCCACACCTTC.